This is a list of T cell receptor beta chains from one sample in a study of blood T cell repertoires in COVID-19. Clones were read by immunoSEQ multiplex PCR, and TCRdb kept only the in-frame ones, dropping some. This sample has about 410,000 clones, with less than 95% found just once. Sequences were obtained from PBMCs or T cells enriched from blood (not recorded which). The origin of the receptors is a man younger than 30 who had recovered from COVID-19. Both conserved end residues are part of each CDR3. A D gene is named only where the DNA matches it firmly. Clone size is not always given. Where it is, it says once, few, many or a class for expanded clones.

V gene	clone size	J gene	D gene	CDR3 DNA	CDR3 protein
TRBV6-5	NA	TRBJ1-6	TRBD1	TGTGCCAGCAGTTACCGGACAGGGTTCTTTTCACCCCTCCACTTT	CASSYRTGFFSPLHF
TRBV10-3	NA	TRBJ2-3	TRBD2	TGTGCCATCAGTGTTCGGGGGGGGACAGATACGCAGTATTTT	CAISVRGGTDTQYF
TRBV18	once	TRBJ1-2	TRBD1	TGTGCCAGCTCACCTATGGGACAGGGGGCGGTTGGCTACACCTTC	CASSPMGQGAVGYTF
TRBV28	NA	TRBJ1-1	NA	TGTGCCAGCAGACAAGGGGCCCTGGGGACTGAAGCTTTCTTT	CASRQGALGTEAFF
TRBV2	NA	TRBJ1-1	NA	TGTGCCAGCAGTGAACGGGGATATGAAGCTTTCTTT	CASSERGYEAFF
TRBV9	NA	TRBJ2-2	TRBD1	TGTGCCAGCAGCACCCGTCCCGGGACAGGGTCCGGGGAGCTGTTTTTT	CASSTRPGTGSGELFF
TRBV5-8	few	TRBJ2-2	NA	TGTGCCAGCAGCTTGGTTGCAGGGGACGGGGAGCTGTTTTTT	CASSLVAGDGELFF
TRBV3-1/TRBV3-2	NA	TRBJ1-3	TRBD1	TGTGCCAGCAGCCCCAGGGACAGGGGTCAAGAAGGAAACACCATATATTTT	CASSPRDRGQEGNTIYF
TRBV12-3/TRBV12-4	NA	TRBJ1-2	NA	TGTGCCACCCACGCAAACAGGGCCGGCTACACCTTC	CATHANRAGYTF
TRBV19	once	TRBJ1-1	NA	TGTGCCAGTAGGAACAAGAACACTGAAGCTTTCTTT	CASRNKNTEAFF
TRBV15	NA	TRBJ1-4	NA	TGTGCCACCAGCAGAGATCCGTACAGCCTTAATGAAAAACTGTTTTTT	CATSRDPYSLNEKLFF
TRBV10-3	NA	TRBJ1-1	NA	TGTGCCATCAGTGTACGGGGTTTAGTACCTGAAGCTTTCTTT	CAISVRGLVPEAFF
TRBV5-3	NA	TRBJ2-1	TRBD2	TGTGCCAGAAGCTCACAGCGGGAGCCCTACAATGAGCAGTTCTTC	CARSSQREPYNEQFF
TRBV5-4	NA	TRBJ2-1	NA	TGTGCCAGCAGCTTGGTGGAGAGTAGTGAGCAGTTCTTC	CASSLVESSEQFF
TRBV27	NA	TRBJ1-5	NA	TGTGCCAGCGGTCCGGGGAGGCAGCCCCAGCATTTT	CASGPGRQPQHF
TRBV6-6	NA	TRBJ1-3	NA	TGTGCCAGCAGTCCCTCCCTGACTTGGAGCTCTGGAAACACCATATATTTT	CASSPSLTWSSGNTIYF
TRBV27	NA	TRBJ1-6	TRBD1	TGTGCCAGCAGGACAGGGTGGGACAATTCACCCCTCCACTTT	CASRTGWDNSPLHF
TRBV7-2	NA	TRBJ1-2	NA	TGTGCCAGCAGCTCCTTGACAGGAGATGGCTACACCTTC	CASSSLTGDGYTF
TRBV5-5	NA	TRBJ1-1	NA	TGTGCCAGCAGCTCGGGACACCAGAACACTGAAGCTTTCTTT	CASSSGHQNTEAFF
TRBV7-6	NA	TRBJ1-6	TRBD1	TGTGCCAGCAGCTTGACAGGGAGTAATTCACCCCTCCACTTT	CASSLTGSNSPLHF
TRBV11-2	NA	TRBJ1-3	NA	TGTGCCAGCAGCCTGGTGGGACAACCAAACACCATATATTTT	CASSLVGQPNTIYF
TRBV5-1	once	TRBJ1-3	TRBD1	TGCGCCAGCAGCTCGGCAACAGGGGGCTCTGGAAACACCATATATTTT	CASSSATGGSGNTIYF
TRBV21-1	once	TRBJ2-7	NA	TGTGCCAGCAGCAAATCAGGTCAGTGGACCTACGAGCAGTACTTC	CASSKSGQWTYEQYF